This TCR beta chain was recovered during a study of blood T cell repertoires in COVID-19. Study-wide context: Sources were T cells, B-cell-depleted T cells, or PBMCs; the material itself was cDNA or gDNA.

Per the original methods: How many nucleated cells were present was estimated from reference gene primer amplification. The protocol was immunoSEQ multiplex PCR, while the TCRdb copy is restricted to in-frame clones and leaves out a portion. The V and J calls and clone size were taken over from that table, and D and trimming were inferred from the DNA. The sample records about 260,000 clones, roughly 87% being singletons. CDR1 GTSNPN and CDR2 SVGIG come from the germline V gene (reference sequence). Trimming removed 8 bases from V and 8 bases from J; junction bases left unmatched: 1. The CDR3 sequence is 12 residues long.

This TCR was recovered from a human donor in a cohort sampled during active COVID-19. V is TRBV30 and J is TRBJ1-6; 12 bases are a match to TRBD1. The specimen was peripheral blood. CDR3 nucleotides: TGTGCCGGGACAGGGGGCCATTCACCCCTCCACTTT. Its translation is CAGTGGHSPLHF. Full variable domain (outside the CDR3, taken from reference TRBV30 and TRBJ1-6): SQTIHQWPATLVQPVGSPLSLECTVEGTSNPNLYWYRQAAGRGLQLLFYSVGIGQISSEVPQNLSASRPQDRQFILSSKKLLLSDSGFYLCAGTGGHSPLHFGNGTRLTVT.